Below are 22 T cell receptor beta chains sequenced from a single sample in a study of blood T cell repertoires in COVID-19 (TCRdb year 2020). Library preparation used the immunoSEQ multiplex PCR assay. The table comes from immuneACCESS by way of TCRdb, which keeps in-frame sequences with V and J called. Part of the clones is missing from these tables; in studies checked, under half for an unresolved V gene and the rest for unknown reasons. This sample is represented by 250,000 to 350,000 clones; around nine tenths of them were singletons. Roughly 0.8% of the sample rests with the top ten. The sample comprised peripheral blood. These receptors were taken from a man in his thirties or forties with acute or convalescent COVID-19.

The gene calls are TRBV12-3 or TRBV12-4 and TRBJ1-4, with D perhaps matching TRBD1 (6 bases). V was pared by 9 bases and J by 8 bases, with 13 bases between. This CDR3 has 12 residues. The CDR3 nucleotides read TGTGCCAGTCAGGGGAGAGGAGAAAAACTGTTTTTT. Its translation is CASQGRGEKLFF.

V is TRBV5-4 and J is TRBJ2-5; 9 nucleotides agree with TRBD2. This CDR3 has 15 amino acids. V trimming: 1 base; J trimming: 4 bases; junction bases outside the gene matches: 5. Looked up from germline, CDR1 is SGHNT and CDR2 is YYREEE (reference sequence). The CDR3 here is CASSLSSGGGETQYF. CDR3 coding DNA: TGTGCCAGCAGCTTGAGTAGCGGGGGAGGAGAGACCCAGTACTTC.

V usage is TRBV24-1 and J usage is TRBJ1-5; no definite D call. The length of the CDR3 is 15 residues. The V end was cut by 5 bases, the J end by 2 bases, with 12 bases between. Germline values: CDR1 KGHDR, CDR2 SFDVKD. CDR3 amino acids: CATSVGGRGNQPQHF. For the CDR3, the DNA is TGTGCCACCAGTGTGGGAGGGAGGGGCAATCAGCCCCAGCATTTT.

V and J are TRBV27 and TRBJ2-1; 7 positions match TRBD1. Germline lookup yields CDR1 MNHEY and CDR2 SMNVEV (reference sequence). The CDR3 has 16 amino acids. V was pared by 1 base and J by 1 base, with 4 bases of the junction left unmatched. The chain's CDR3 is CASSLYSRGSYNEQFF. The CDR3 region has the DNA TGTGCCAGCAGTTTATATTCCAGGGGGTCCTACAATGAGCAGTTCTTC.

Turning to this clone: One end of the junction is discordant with germline, which a read error may explain. The chain carries TRBV9 and TRBJ2-5; 12 nucleotides agree with TRBD2. In germline, CDR1 is SGDLS, CDR2 YYNGEE. This CDR3 spans 20 amino acids. DNA for the CDR3: TGTGCCAGCAGCGACACCGGGCTAGCGGGAGGGCCGTGGGGAGTAGAGACCCGGTACTTC. This gives the protein CASSDTGLAGGPWGVETRYF.

The rearrangement links TRBV4-2 to TRBJ2-7; TRBD2 is a possible D gene (7 bases). This CDR3 is 15 amino acids long. Looked up from germline, CDR1 is LGHNA and CDR2 is YNFKEQ. Between the trimmed V and J ends, which lost 1 base and 1 base, there was a span of 11 bases. The CDR3 bases are TGTGCCAGCAGCCAAGTAGGGGGGGGTTCCTACGAGCAGTACTTC. It codes for CASSQVGGGSYEQYF.

The V gene is TRBV2, the J gene TRBJ1-2, with TRBD1 matching over 9 bases. The CDR3 has 13 residues. Germline assignment: CDR1 SNHLY and CDR2 FYNNEI. V dropped 9 bases and J dropped 9; count of bases not matched to a gene: 11. CDR3 bases: TGTGCCAGAGGGACAGGGATTATCGCAAGCTACACCTTC. It translates to CARGTGIIASYTF.

V usage is TRBV9 and J usage is TRBJ1-2, with 10 bases identical to TRBD1. Germline assignment: CDR1 SGDLS and CDR2 YYNGEE. Trimming at V came to 4 bases and at J to 4 bases, leaving 7 bases not matched to a gene. The CDR3 covers 15 residues. The CDR3 here is CASSPRDRGFYGYTF. The CDR3 coding sequence is TGTGCCAGCAGCCCTCGGGACAGGGGTTTCTATGGCTACACCTTC.

The chain is built from TRBV5-8 and TRBJ2-7; TRBD1 aligns across 7 bases. The J segment lost 0 bases and the V segment lost 1 base, leaving 7 bases of the junction unmatched. The CDR3 runs 16 residues. Germline V gene data show CDR1 as SGHTS and CDR2 as YDEGEE. Here the CDR3 reads CASSLFFGTASYEQYF. The CDR3 DNA reads as TGTGCCAGCAGCTTGTTTTTCGGGACAGCCTCCTACGAGCAGTACTTC. The entire variable domain, with the rest obtained from reference TRBV5-8 and TRBJ2-7, is as follows: EAGVTQSPTHLIKTRGQQATLRCSPISGHTSVYWYQQALGLGLQFLLWYDEGEERNRGNFPPRFSGRQFPNYSSELNVNALELEDSALYLCASSLFFGTASYEQYFGPGTRLTVT.

V and J are TRBV6-5 and TRBJ1-6, with D perhaps TRBD1 (6 bases). V was trimmed by 2 bases and J by 9 bases, leaving 17 bases between them. CDR3 length: 16 amino acids. Germline CDR1 MNHEY, CDR2 SVGAGI. The CDR3, as DNA: TGTGCCAGCAGTTACGCGCGGGGGGCGGGTTTTTCACCCCTCCACTTT. This sequence encodes CASSYARGAGFSPLHF.

The V gene is TRBV28, the J gene TRBJ1-5; TRBD1 is a possible D gene (6 bases). Trimming left V 6 bases short and J 7 bases short, with 22 bases between. The CDR3 has 16 residues. The germline V gene has CDR1 MDHEN and CDR2 SYDVKM. CDR3 DNA sequence: TGTGCCAGCAGCCTAGACACCGGACAGATCGGACAGCCCCAGCATTTT. Amino acids: CASSLDTGQIGQPQHF.

V and J are TRBV7-9 and TRBJ1-2; D call uncertain. V was shortened by 5 bases and J by 2 bases, with 12 bases between the two germline ends. Germline V CDR1 and CDR2: SEHNR, FQNEAQ (reference sequence). The CDR3 has 14 amino acids. This chain's CDR3 is CASSLGRLNYGYTF. CDR3 nucleotide sequence: TGTGCCAGCAGCCTGGGCAGATTAAACTATGGCTACACCTTC.

The chain recombines TRBV18 with TRBJ1-2; no firm D call. Germline CDR1 reads KGHSH; CDR2 reads LQKENI. V dropped 2 bases and J dropped 0 bases, with 7 bases sitting between them. The CDR3 runs to 14 residues. CDR3 region: CASSPDKTNYGYTF. The CDR3 DNA is TGTGCCAGCTCACCAGACAAGACTAACTATGGCTACACCTTC.

The gene calls are TRBV28 and TRBJ1-6; D is unresolved. This CDR3 region has 18 residues. Trimming took off 2 bases at V and 6 bases at J, with 20 bases between the two ends. CDR1 MDHEN and CDR2 SYDVKM come from the germline V gene. CDR3 sequence reads: CASSLPAQTFSSNSPLHF. The CDR3 DNA sequence: TGTGCCAGCAGTTTACCTGCACAGACGTTCTCGAGTAATTCACCCCTCCACTTT.

This clone was recorded only once. The chain links TRBV15 to TRBJ2-7, with a weak D call TRBD2 (5 bases). Looked up from germline, CDR1 is LNHNV and CDR2 is YYDKDF (reference sequence). Trimming pared 3 bases from V and 1 base from J, leaving 19 bases between. The CDR3 covers 17 residues. DNA of the CDR3: TGTGCCACCAGCAGGGATACCTTAGAACGGACTTCCTACGAGCAGTACTTC. It encodes CATSRDTLERTSYEQYF. The full variable domain, its missing parts supplied by reference TRBV15 and TRBJ2-7, is DAMVIQNPRYQVTQFGKPVTLSCSQTLNHNVMYWYQQKSSQAPKLLFHYYDKDFNNEADTPDNFQSRRPNTSFCFLDIRSPGLGDTAMYLCATSRDTLERTSYEQYFGPGTRLTVT.

The chain carries TRBV6-5 and TRBJ2-1; D not resolved. Deletions cut 0 bases from V and 0 bases from J, with 9 bases between. Germline V gene data show CDR1 as MNHEY and CDR2 as SVGAGI. The CDR3 runs to 16 residues. CDR3 nucleotides: TGTGCCAGCAGTTACTCCCCTCTGAGCTCCTACAATGAGCAGTTCTTC. It specifies CASSYSPLSSYNEQFF.

The chain combines TRBV7-9 with TRBJ2-7; 7 bases are a match to TRBD2. In germline, CDR1 is SEHNR, CDR2 FQNEAQ (reference sequence). Losses at the gene ends were 5 bases for V and 3 bases for J; bases not matched to a gene: 13. The CDR3 runs to 16 residues. The CDR3 reads CASSLSGRRVSYEQYF. The CDR3 DNA sequence: TGTGCCAGCAGCCTTAGCGGGCGGAGAGTAAGCTACGAGCAGTACTTC.

This clone was observed a single time. The J gene is TRBJ2-3, the V gene TRBV3-1 (or the pseudogene TRBV3-2); D is uncertain. Germline V gene data show CDR1 as LGHDT and CDR2 as YNNKEL (reference sequence). V was clipped by 1 base and J by 2 bases, with 10 bases between them. This CDR3 contains 15 residues. CDR3 nucleotide sequence: TGTGCCAGCAGCCAAGCGGGTCCACTCACAGATACGCAGTATTTT. Translated: CASSQAGPLTDTQYF.

The chain carries TRBV5-1 and TRBJ1-6; TRBD1 is a possible D gene (5 bases). V was cut by 0 bases and J by 5 bases, with 9 bases left in between. In germline, CDR1 is SGHRS, CDR2 YFSETQ. This CDR3 has 15 residues. CDR3 loop: CASSLAGFDNSPLHF. The CDR3 bases are TGCGCCAGCAGCTTGGCAGGGTTCGATAATTCACCCCTCCACTTT.

This chain links TRBV30 with TRBJ2-5, with TRBD2 matching over 10 bases. Per the germline V gene, CDR1 is GTSNPN and CDR2 is SVGIG (reference sequence). The length of the CDR3 is 13 residues. V shed 4 bases and J 2 bases; nucleotides not matched to a gene: 1. The CDR3 loop reads CAWTSGRQETQYF. For the CDR3, the DNA is TGTGCCTGGACTAGCGGGAGACAAGAGACCCAGTACTTC.

The chain couples TRBV6-5 to TRBJ1-5; TRBD1 matches at 7 bases. Germline V lookup: CDR1 MNHEY, CDR2 SVGAGI. V lost 10 bases, J lost 4 bases, and 10 bases stayed unmatched. This CDR3 comprises 14 residues. In nucleotides, the CDR3 is TGTGCCAAAAACCGGGACAGCCTAAATCAGCCCCAGCATTTT. This gives the protein CAKNRDSLNQPQHF.

The chain employs TRBV27 and TRBJ2-6; 7 bases align to TRBD1. This CDR3 spans 17 amino acids. Germline V gives CDR1 MNHEY, CDR2 SMNVEV (reference sequence). Trimming removed 5 bases from V and 3 bases from J; junction bases left unmatched: 10. The CDR3 loop is CASSIQGFQGGANVLTF. The DNA for the CDR3 is TGTGCCAGCAGTATACAGGGGTTTCAGGGTGGGGCCAACGTCCTGACTTTC.